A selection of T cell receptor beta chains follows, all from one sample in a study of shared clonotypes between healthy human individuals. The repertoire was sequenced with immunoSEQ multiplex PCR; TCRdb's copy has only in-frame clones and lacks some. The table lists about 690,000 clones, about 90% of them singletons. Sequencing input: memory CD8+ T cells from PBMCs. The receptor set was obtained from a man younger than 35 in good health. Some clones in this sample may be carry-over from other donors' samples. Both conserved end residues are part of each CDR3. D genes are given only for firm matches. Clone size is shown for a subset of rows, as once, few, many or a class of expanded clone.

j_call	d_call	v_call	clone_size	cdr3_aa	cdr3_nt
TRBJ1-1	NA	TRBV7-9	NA	CASSLVQGRTEAFF	TGTGCCAGCAGCTTAGTGCAAGGACGCACTGAAGCTTTCTTT
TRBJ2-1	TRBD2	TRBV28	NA	CASSPGLADNEQFF	TGTGCCAGCAGTCCCGGACTAGCCGACAATGAGCAGTTCTTC
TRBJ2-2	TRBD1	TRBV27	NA	CASREDRVGTGELFF	TGTGCCAGCAGGGAAGACAGGGTGGGCACCGGGGAGCTGTTTTTT
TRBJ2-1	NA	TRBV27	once	CASSLRDPRTYNEQFF	TGTGCCAGCAGTCTCCGGGACCCACGTACCTACAATGAGCAGTTCTTC
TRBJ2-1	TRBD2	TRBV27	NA	CASSSTSGGYNEQFF	TGTGCCAGCAGCTCCACTAGCGGGGGTTACAATGAGCAGTTCTTC
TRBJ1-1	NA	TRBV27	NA	CASSSYSDSEAFF	TGTGCCAGCAGTTCCTATTCTGACTCTGAAGCTTTCTTT
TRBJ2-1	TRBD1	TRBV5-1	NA	CASSWSRDSNEQFF	TGCGCCAGCAGCTGGTCCCGGGACAGCAATGAGCAGTTCTTC
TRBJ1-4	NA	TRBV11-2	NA	CASSLAEYEKLFF	TGTGCCAGCAGCTTAGCAGAATATGAAAAACTGTTTTTT
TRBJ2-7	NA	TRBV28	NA	CASSRILAPYEQYF	TGTGCCAGCAGTCGCATACTAGCACCCTACGAGCAGTACTTC
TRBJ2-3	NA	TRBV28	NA	CASSSLGPHPTTDTQYF	TGTGCCAGCAGTTCCCTAGGGCCGCACCCTACCACAGATACGCAGTATTTT
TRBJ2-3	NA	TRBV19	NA	CASSYGGGGTDTQYF	TGTGCCAGTAGTTACGGCGGAGGCGGCACAGATACGCAGTATTTT
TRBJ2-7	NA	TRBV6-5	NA	CASSSRTDDYEQYF	TGTGCCAGCAGTTCCCGGACAGATGACTACGAGCAGTACTTC
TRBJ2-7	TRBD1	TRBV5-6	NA	CASSSGGYSYEQYF	TGTGCCAGCAGCTCAGGGGGCTATAGCTACGAGCAGTACTTC
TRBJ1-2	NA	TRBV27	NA	CASTFRVGAYGYTF	TGTGCCAGCACCTTCCGGGTCGGGGCCTATGGCTACACCTTC
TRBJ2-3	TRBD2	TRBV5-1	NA	CASSFLSGTSPSDTQYF	TGCGCCAGCAGCTTCCTTTCCGGGACTAGTCCCTCAGATACGCAGTATTTT
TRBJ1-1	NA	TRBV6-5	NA	CASSYWSGQNTEAFF	TGTGCCAGCAGTTACTGGTCCGGCCAGAACACTGAAGCTTTCTTT
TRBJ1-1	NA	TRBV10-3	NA	CAIRPLLGEAEAFF	TGTGCCATCAGGCCCCTACTCGGGGAGGCTGAAGCTTTCTTT
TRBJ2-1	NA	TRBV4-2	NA	CASSQKDTYNEQFF	TGTGCCAGCAGCCAGAAGGACACATACAATGAGCAGTTCTTC
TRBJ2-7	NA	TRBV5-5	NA	CASSLTGEPYEQYF	TGTGCCAGCAGCTTGACCGGGGAGCCGTACGAGCAGTACTTC
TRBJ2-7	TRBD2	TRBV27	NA	CASSFLADRPYEQYF	TGTGCCAGCAGTTTTCTAGCGGACCGCCCCTACGAGCAGTACTTC
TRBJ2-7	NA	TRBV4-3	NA	CASSQREIGEQYF	TGCGCCAGCAGCCAGAGGGAAATAGGGGAGCAGTACTTC
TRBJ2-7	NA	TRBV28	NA	CASSLWDYEQYF	TGTGCCAGCAGTTTGTGGGACTACGAGCAGTACTTC
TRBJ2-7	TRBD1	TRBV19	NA	CASSIGGTGDDEQYF	TGTGCCAGTAGTATCGGGGGGACAGGGGATGACGAGCAGTACTTC
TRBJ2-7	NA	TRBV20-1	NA	CSASQAYEQYF	TGCAGTGCTAGTCAGGCCTACGAGCAGTACTTC
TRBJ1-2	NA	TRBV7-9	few	CASTWDTRGYTF	TGTGCCAGCACCTGGGATACTCGTGGCTACACCTTC
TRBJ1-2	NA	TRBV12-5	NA	CASGKIGGGYTF	TGTGCTAGTGGGAAGATCGGGGGTGGCTACACCTTC
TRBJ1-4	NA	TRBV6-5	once	CAISGATNEKLFF	TGTGCCATTTCAGGGGCAACTAATGAAAAACTGTTTTTT
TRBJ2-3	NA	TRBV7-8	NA	CASSSPILTQYF	TGTGCCAGCAGCTCGCCCATACTGACGCAGTATTTT
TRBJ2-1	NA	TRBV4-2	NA	CASSQGAGIGTSYNEQFF	TGTGCCAGCAGCCAAGGGGCTGGCATAGGCACCTCCTACAATGAGCAGTTCTTC
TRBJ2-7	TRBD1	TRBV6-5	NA	CASSYSDRGDEQYF	TGTGCCAGCAGTTACAGCGACAGGGGGGACGAGCAGTACTTC
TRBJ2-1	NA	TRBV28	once	CASSLILSGPQEQFF	TGTGCCAGCAGTTTAATACTATCAGGCCCCCAGGAGCAGTTCTTC
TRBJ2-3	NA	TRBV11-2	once	CASSPEQGTQYF	TGTGCCAGCAGCCCAGAACAGGGCACGCAGTATTTT
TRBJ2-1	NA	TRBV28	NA	CASSLRTMTDSSYNEQFF	TGTGCCAGCAGTTTACGCACAATGACAGATAGCTCCTACAATGAGCAGTTCTTC
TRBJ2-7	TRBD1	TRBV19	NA	CASSFWTGGGPYEQYF	TGTGCCAGTAGTTTCTGGACAGGGGGCGGCCCCTACGAGCAGTACTTC
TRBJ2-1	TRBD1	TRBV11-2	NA	CASSLGTGGNEQFF	TGTGCCAGCAGCCTCGGGACAGGTGGCAATGAGCAGTTCTTC